The 7 T cell receptor beta chains in this list originate from one sample, sequenced in a study of chemoradiotherapy in HPV16-positive cancers. Clones were read by immunoSEQ multiplex PCR, and TCRdb kept only the in-frame ones, dropping some. The data show under 6,500 clones, with less than 80% seen just once and about 30% held by the top ten. The sample here was taken from a patient who underwent chemoradiotherapy. The source of these receptors is a human donor with HPV-associated anogenital cancer.

This clone was detected a few times. This chain links TRBV6-4 with TRBJ2-3; TRBD2 is a possible D gene (5 bases). The CDR3 loop spans 13 amino acids. Germline CDR1 and CDR2: MRHNA and SNTAGT. V gave up 5 bases and J gave up 5 bases, with 11 bases separating them. CDR3 sequence: CASSLDAGDTQYF. The CDR3 DNA reads TGTGCCAGCAGTCTAGACGCGGGAGATACGCAGTATTTT.

The chain is built from TRBV6-1 and TRBJ1-1; no firm D call. V was cut by 5 bases and J by 4 bases, with 8 bases left in between. The CDR3 covers 12 residues. Germline values: CDR1 MNHNS, CDR2 SASEGT. CDR3 region: CASSWGFTEAFF. The CDR3 DNA sequence: TGTGCCAGCAGTTGGGGTTTCACTGAAGCTTTCTTT.

The gene calls are TRBV30 and TRBJ1-2; possible D gene TRBD1, 6 bases. The CDR3 has 13 amino acids. Germline V CDR1 and CDR2: GTSNPN, SVGIG (reference sequence). The V gene lost 5 bases and the J gene lost 5 bases, with 15 bases spanning the gap. The CDR3 DNA is TGTGCCTGGGCTAAGGACAGTGTATATGGCTACACCTTC. Its protein is CAWAKDSVYGYTF.

The rearrangement joins TRBV11-2 to TRBJ2-2; possibly TRBD2 for D (6 bases). Germline V gene data show CDR1 as SGHAT and CDR2 as FQNNGV. V lost 3 bases, J lost 7 bases, and 21 bases lay in between. This CDR3 spans 17 amino acids. The CDR3 nucleotides read TGTGCCAGCAGCTTGGGATGGCGCGTGGGTAGCGGCGGGGAGCTGTTTTTT. Its translation: CASSLGWRVGSGGELFF. Complete variable domain (other parts from reference TRBV11-2 and TRBJ2-2): EAGVAQSPRYKIIEKRQSVAFWCNPISGHATLYWYQQILGQGPKLLIQFQNNGVVDDSQLPKDRFSAERLKGVDSTLKIQPAKLEDSAVYLCASSLGWRVGSGGELFFGEGSRLTVL.

The chain employs TRBV7-2 and TRBJ1-2; D may be TRBD1 (6 bases). The germline V and J ends were trimmed by 5 bases and 2 bases, with 15 bases remaining between them. The germline V gene has CDR1 SGHTA and CDR2 FQGNSA. The CDR3 extends over 15 amino acids. The CDR3 DNA follows: TGTGCCAGCAGCGGGCAGGGGTTTTCAAACTATGGCTACACCTTC. Its protein is CASSGQGFSNYGYTF. Drawing the rest from reference TRBV7-2 and TRBJ1-2, the complete variable domain is GAGVSQSPSNKVTEKGKDVELRCDPISGHTALYWYRQSLGQGLEFLIYFQGNSAPDKSGLPSDRFSAERTGGSVSTLTIQRTQQEDSAVYLCASSGQGFSNYGYTFGSGTRLTVV.

The chain uses TRBV5-1 and TRBJ2-7, with 7 bases lining up with TRBD1. This CDR3 is 15 amino acids long. After removal of 2 bases from V and 3 bases from J, the junction contained 8 bases not matched to a gene. Germline CDR1 is SGHRS and CDR2 is YFSETQ. The DNA for the CDR3 is TGCGCCAGCAGCTTTGACAGGGAAACATACTACGAGCAGTACTTC. Residues: CASSFDRETYYEQYF.

V and J are TRBV7-8 and TRBJ2-1; 8 bases map to TRBD1. Germline assignment: CDR1 SGHVS and CDR2 FQNEAQ. This CDR3 spans 17 amino acids. The V segment lost 4 bases and the J segment 5 bases; nucleotides outside the gene matches: 13. CDR3 nucleotides: TGTGCCAGCAGCTCACGCCTTCCGGGACAGGCACACAATGAGCAGTTCTTC. Translating it yields CASSSRLPGQAHNEQFF. The full variable domain, its missing parts supplied by reference TRBV7-8 and TRBJ2-1, is GAGVSQSPRYKVAKRGQDVALRCDPISGHVSLFWYQQALGQGPEFLTYFQNEAQLDKSGLPSDRFFAERPEGSVSTLKIQRTQQEDSAVYLCASSSRLPGQAHNEQFFGPGTRLTVL.